The 21 T cell receptor beta chains given below trace back to one sample, sequenced in a study of a mutant IDH1 vaccine in newly diagnosed glioma. The data were produced by immunoSEQ multiplex PCR, yet TCRdb's version contains in-frame clones alone and is incomplete. The table lists about 67,000 clones, about 87% of them singletons. Time point noted: week 23, last vaccination. Vaccination used 300 ug of mutant IDH1 20-mer peptide per dose, with topical imiquimod. Their antigens are not known. Sequenced here: PBMCs, sampled from a glioma patient whose treatment included an IDH1 peptide vaccine. These receptor sequences come from a man aged 18-30 years with glioma.

The rearrangement joins TRBV4-3 to TRBJ1-2; 9 bases align to TRBD1. Trimming at V came to 1 base and at J to 4 bases, leaving 4 bases not matched to a gene. The CDR3 totals 15 residues. The V gene's germline CDR1 is LGHNA and CDR2 YSLEER. The CDR3, as DNA: TGCGCCAGCAGCCAAGGTGGGACAGGGCTCTATGGCTACACCTTC. Residues: CASSQGGTGLYGYTF.

V and J are TRBV7-6 and TRBJ2-3; D might be TRBD2 (5 bases). Germline V gene data show CDR1 as SGHVS and CDR2 as FNYEAQ. The length of the CDR3 is 15 residues. Trimming stripped 5 bases from V and 1 base from J, with 13 bases between. CDR3 residues: CASSATLGRTDTQYF. The CDR3, as DNA: TGTGCCAGCAGCGCCACACTAGGTCGCACAGATACGCAGTATTTT. Full variable domain (missing parts from reference TRBV7-6 and TRBJ2-3): GAGVSQSPRYKVTKRGQDVALRCDPISGHVSLYWYRQALGQGPEFLTYFNYEAQQDKSGLPNDRFSAERPEGSISTLTIQRTEQRDSAMYRCASSATLGRTDTQYFGPGTRLTVL.

The chain recombines TRBV28 with TRBJ1-5, with TRBD1 matching 7 bases. The V and J ends lost 5 bases and 3 bases, in that order; junction bases with no gene match: 7. The CDR3 consists of 15 residues. The germline CDR1 and CDR2 sequences are MDHEN and SYDVKM. The CDR3 loop is CASSGGGQLNQPQHF. The CDR3 bases are TGTGCCAGCAGTGGGGGGGGACAGCTCAATCAGCCCCAGCATTTT.

The rearrangement links TRBV5-1 to TRBJ2-7, with D possibly being TRBD2 (6 bases). V dropped 0 bases and J dropped 7 bases, with 14 bases sitting between them. The CDR3 spans 14 residues. The germline gives CDR1 SGHRS, CDR2 YFSETQ. CDR3 loop: CASSLDIGSGEQYF. Written as DNA, the CDR3 is TGCGCCAGCAGCTTGGATATCGGGAGTGGGGAGCAGTACTTC.

The V and J genes are TRBV18 and TRBJ1-2; D is unresolved. V lost 0 bases and J 8 bases, leaving 10 bases between the germline ends. The CDR3 loop spans 13 amino acids. Germline CDR1 KGHSH, CDR2 LQKENI. The CDR3 reads CASSPPTTGGYTF. The DNA of the CDR3 is TGTGCCAGCTCACCACCGACCACGGGGGGCTACACCTTC.

J is TRBJ2-7 and V is TRBV27, with a tentative D call TRBD1 (5 bases). The CDR3 runs to 16 residues. V shed 6 bases and J shed 4 bases, with 22 bases lying between them. The germline CDR1 and CDR2 sequences are MNHEY and SMNVEV (reference sequence). The DNA for the CDR3 is TGTGCCAGCAGGCGCCTAGAAGGGGCGTCCCCTTACGAGCAGTACTTC. As protein: CASRRLEGASPYEQYF.

The chain employs TRBV29-1 and TRBJ2-3; TRBD1 matches at 8 bases. Per germline, CDR1 SQVTM and CDR2 ANQGSEA. With V trimmed by 7 bases and J by 8 bases, 8 bases remained unmatched. The CDR3 is made up of 12 amino acids. The chain's CDR3 is CSGGPQGGTQYF. The CDR3 DNA reads TGCAGCGGGGGGCCACAGGGGGGTACGCAGTATTTT.

The genes are TRBV18 and TRBJ1-2; 7 nucleotides agree with TRBD1. Trimming took 6 bases from V and 2 from J; bases not matched to a gene: 6. The CDR3 is 14 amino acids. Germline V lookup: CDR1 KGHSH, CDR2 LQKENI. CDR3 sequence: CASSSRTGNYGYTF. Written as DNA, the CDR3 is TGTGCCAGCTCCTCCAGGACAGGAAACTATGGCTACACCTTC.

The gene calls are TRBV18 and TRBJ2-7; D gene ambiguous. V was cut by 0 bases and J by 7 bases, with 16 bases left in between. The germline gives CDR1 KGHSH, CDR2 LQKENI. This CDR3 has 15 residues. The CDR3 reads CASSPPSQAVVEQYF. The CDR3 region has the DNA TGTGCCAGCTCACCACCGAGCCAGGCGGTCGTAGAGCAGTACTTC.

The CDR3 is CAWILGLAGEDTQYF. The CDR3 bases are TGTGCCTGGATCCTGGGACTAGCGGGGGAGGATACGCAGTATTTT. The chain employs TRBV30 and TRBJ2-3, with 14 nucleotides matching TRBD2. Germline lookup yields CDR1 GTSNPN and CDR2 SVGIG (reference sequence). This CDR3 has 15 amino acids. Unmatched junction bases numbered 6, after V lost 4 bases and J lost 6 bases.

CDR3 protein: CASSLVNREETQYF. Here the CDR3 DNA reads TGTGCCAGCAGCTTAGTTAACAGAGAAGAGACCCAGTACTTC. This sequence joins TRBV7-9 and TRBJ2-5; D is unresolved. The CDR3 runs 14 residues. V dropped 1 base and J dropped 3 bases, with 9 bases sitting between them. Germline assignment: CDR1 SEHNR and CDR2 FQNEAQ (reference sequence).

The chain has TRBV10-3 and TRBJ2-1; 10 bases map to TRBD2. CDR3 length equals 17 residues. Germline loops: CDR1 ENHRY, CDR2 SYGVKD. V lost 2 bases, J lost 5 bases, and 9 bases stayed unmatched. The CDR3 nucleotides are TGTGCCATCAGTGAGGTCCTCCTAGCGGGAGCTCACAATGAGCAGTTCTTC. This encodes CAISEVLLAGAHNEQFF.

This chain joins TRBV5-4 and TRBJ2-5, with D maybe TRBD2 (5 bases). Trimming took 0 bases from V and 2 from J, leaving 11 bases between them. Per the germline V gene, CDR1 is SGHNT and CDR2 is YYREEE (reference sequence). The CDR3 contains 15 residues. Here the CDR3 DNA reads TGTGCCAGCAGCTTGGTTGCGGGCGTACAAGAGACCCAGTACTTC. Its translation: CASSLVAGVQETQYF.

This chain uses TRBV7-9 with TRBJ2-2; perhaps TRBD1 as D (5 bases). V lost 5 bases to trimming and J lost 6 bases, with 25 bases between them. Germline loops: CDR1 SEHNR, CDR2 FQNEAQ (reference sequence). This CDR3 has 18 amino acids. This chain's CDR3 is CASSLYYSGFVGAGELFF. The CDR3, as DNA: TGTGCCAGCAGCCTCTACTACTCAGGGTTTGTCGGAGCCGGGGAGCTGTTTTTT.

The rearrangement uses TRBV4-3 and TRBJ2-5; 9 bases match TRBD2. V lost 0 bases and J lost 5; bases outside the gene matches: 7. This CDR3 is built from 16 residues. Germline CDR1 and CDR2: LGHNA and YSLEER. The CDR3 region has the DNA TGCGCCAGCAGCCAAGATGCCGCGGGAGGGGTGGAGACCCAGTACTTC. Translated: CASSQDAAGGVETQYF.

The CDR3 nucleotides are TGTGCCAGTTCATCCGGGACAGGCACTAATGAAAAACTGTTTTTT. It specifies CASSSGTGTNEKLFF. V usage is TRBV7-8 and J usage is TRBJ1-4; the match to TRBD1 covers 8 bases. Unmatched junction bases numbered 8, after V lost 9 bases and J lost 2 bases. Germline V gives CDR1 SGHVS, CDR2 FQNEAQ. This CDR3 spans 15 amino acids.

The V gene is TRBV5-1, the J gene TRBJ2-2; D possibly corresponds to TRBD2 (7 bases). Trimming stripped 0 bases from V and 3 bases from J, with 9 bases between. From germline, CDR1 is SGHRS and CDR2 YFSETQ. The CDR3 runs 15 residues. CDR3 protein: CASSLVGGHTGELFF. Here the CDR3 DNA reads TGCGCCAGCAGCTTGGTGGGGGGGCACACCGGGGAGCTGTTTTTT.

This chain connects TRBV6-6 to TRBJ1-2; the D gene is possibly TRBD1 (6 bases). The ends were cut back, 10 bases at V and 8 bases at J, with 20 bases in the middle. Germline assignment: CDR1 MNHNY and CDR2 SVGAGI (reference sequence). The CDR3 covers 13 residues. The CDR3 reads CATRPGGAEGYTF. The CDR3 bases are TGTGCCACCAGACCTGGGGGGGCCGAAGGCTACACCTTC.

This clone was recorded once. The rearrangement uses TRBV5-1 and TRBJ1-2; weak D call: TRBD1 (5 bases). Germline-derived CDR1 and CDR2 are SGHRS and YFSETQ. There are 14 residues in the CDR3. V was shortened by 4 bases and J by 3 bases, with 13 bases between the two germline ends. The CDR3 here is CASSQPPTDYGYTF. CDR3 DNA: TGCGCCAGCAGCCAACCCCCGACAGACTATGGCTACACCTTC.

With regard to this clone: The junction departs from the called germline gene at one end, perhaps through a read error. The same CDR3 arises from other DNA sequences in this sample as well. The chain is built from TRBV29-1 and TRBJ1-1; D is unresolved. The V gene's germline CDR1 is SQVTM and CDR2 ANQGSEA. There are 13 residues in the CDR3. As DNA, the CDR3 is TGCAGCCGAAGGTTAGCCTTAAACACTGAGGCTTTCTTT. This translates into CSRRLALNTEAFF.

CDR3: CASSQNAGLLQETQYF. The CDR3 coding sequence is TGTGCCAGCAGCCAGAACGCGGGACTCCTCCAAGAGACCCAGTACTTC. The chain couples TRBV14 to TRBJ2-5; possibly TRBD2 for D (6 bases). V lost 3 bases, J lost 1 base, and 15 bases lay in between. Germline-derived CDR1 and CDR2 are SGHDN and FVKESK. The CDR3 runs 16 residues.